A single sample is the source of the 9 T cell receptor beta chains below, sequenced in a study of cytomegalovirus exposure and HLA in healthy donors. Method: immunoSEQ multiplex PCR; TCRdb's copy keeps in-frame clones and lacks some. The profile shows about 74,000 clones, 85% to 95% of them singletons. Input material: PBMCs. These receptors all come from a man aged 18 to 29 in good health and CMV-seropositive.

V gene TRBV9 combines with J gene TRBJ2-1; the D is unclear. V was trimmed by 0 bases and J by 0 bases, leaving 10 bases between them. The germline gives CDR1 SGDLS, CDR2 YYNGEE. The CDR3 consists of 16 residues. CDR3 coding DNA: TGTGCCAGCAGCGTAGCTGAGGCTATCTCCTACAATGAGCAGTTCTTC. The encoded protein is CASSVAEAISYNEQFF.

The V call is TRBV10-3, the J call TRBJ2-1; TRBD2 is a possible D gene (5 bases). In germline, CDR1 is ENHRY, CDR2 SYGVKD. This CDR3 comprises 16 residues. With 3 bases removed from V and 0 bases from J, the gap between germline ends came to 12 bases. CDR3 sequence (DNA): TGTGCCATCAGTGAACAATGGAGGAGCTCCTACAATGAGCAGTTCTTC. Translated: CAISEQWRSSYNEQFF.

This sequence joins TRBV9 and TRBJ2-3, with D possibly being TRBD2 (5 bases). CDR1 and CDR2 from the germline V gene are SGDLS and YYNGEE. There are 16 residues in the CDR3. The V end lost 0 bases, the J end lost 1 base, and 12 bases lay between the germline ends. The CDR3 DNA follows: TGTGCCAGCAGCGTAGCTCCCGGGAAGGGCACAGATACGCAGTATTTT. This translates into CASSVAPGKGTDTQYF.

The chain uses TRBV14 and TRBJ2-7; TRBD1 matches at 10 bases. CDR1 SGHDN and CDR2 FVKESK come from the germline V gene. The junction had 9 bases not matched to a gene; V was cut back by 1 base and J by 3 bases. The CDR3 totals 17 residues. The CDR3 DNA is TGTGCCAGCAGCCAAGTTCAAGGGGGGACAGGGGTCTACGAGCAGTACTTC. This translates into CASSQVQGGTGVYEQYF.

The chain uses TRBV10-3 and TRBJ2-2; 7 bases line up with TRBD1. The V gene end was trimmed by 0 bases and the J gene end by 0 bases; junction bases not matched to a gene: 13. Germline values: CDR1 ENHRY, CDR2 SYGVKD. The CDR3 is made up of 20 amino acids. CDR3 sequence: CAISESPGQQFGTNTGELFF. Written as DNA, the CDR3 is TGTGCCATCAGTGAGTCTCCGGGACAGCAGTTCGGCACGAACACCGGGGAGCTGTTTTTT.

CDR3 nucleotides: TGTGCCAGCAGCTTGAGGGAAGCCAATGAAAAACTGTTTTTT. As protein: CASSLREANEKLFF. The gene calls are TRBV7-9 and TRBJ1-4; no reliable D call. CDR1 is SEHNR and CDR2 is FQNEAQ in the germline V gene (reference sequence). This CDR3 has 14 residues. Trimming pared 3 bases from V and 5 bases from J, leaving 10 bases between.

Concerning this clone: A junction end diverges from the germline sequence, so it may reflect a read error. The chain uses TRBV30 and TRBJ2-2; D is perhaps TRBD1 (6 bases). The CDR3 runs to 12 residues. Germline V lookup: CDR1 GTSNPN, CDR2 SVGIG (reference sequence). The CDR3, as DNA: TGCGCCTCGACAGGACCAACCGGGGAGCTGTTTTTT. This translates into CASTGPTGELFF.

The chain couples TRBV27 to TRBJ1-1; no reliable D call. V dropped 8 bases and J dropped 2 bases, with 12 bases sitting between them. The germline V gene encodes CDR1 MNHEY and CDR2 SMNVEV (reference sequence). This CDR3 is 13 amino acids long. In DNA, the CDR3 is TGTGCCAGCCATAGGGAGGGTAACACTGAAGCTTTCTTT. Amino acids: CASHREGNTEAFF.

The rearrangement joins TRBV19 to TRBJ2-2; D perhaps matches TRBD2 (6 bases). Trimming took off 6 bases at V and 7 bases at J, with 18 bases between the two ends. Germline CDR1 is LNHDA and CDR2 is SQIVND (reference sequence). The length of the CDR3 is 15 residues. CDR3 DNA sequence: TGTGCCAGTAGGCAACTAGCTCTCGGGGACGGGGAGCTGTTTTTT. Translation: CASRQLALGDGELFF. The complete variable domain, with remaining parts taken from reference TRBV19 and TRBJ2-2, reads DGGITQSPKYLFRKEGQNVTLSCEQNLNHDAMYWYRQDPGQGLRLIYYSQIVNDFQKGDIAEGYSVSREKKESFPLTVTSAQKNPTAFYLCASRQLALGDGELFFGEGSRLTVL.